This entry features one T cell receptor beta chain sequence. Libraries were prepared by immunoSEQ multiplex PCR; TCRdb keeps only in-frame clonotypes and omits some of them. The data contain around 200,000 clones, about 76% of them singletons. V was trimmed by 3 bases and J by 4 bases, leaving 18 bases between them. The CDR3 sequence is 16 residues long. Germline CDR1 LNHDA, CDR2 SQIVND (reference sequence). The data derive from a study of blood T cell repertoires in COVID-19. This chain connects TRBV19 to TRBJ1-2; no clear D. Sequencing input: peripheral blood. This TCR came from a woman aged 40 to 50 with COVID-19, enrolled during active disease. The CDR3 loop is CASSMATGGLVYGYTF. The DNA of the CDR3 is TGTGCCAGTAGTATGGCAACTGGCGGCTTAGTCTATGGCTACACCTTC. Full variable domain (outside the CDR3, taken from reference TRBV19 and TRBJ1-2): DGGITQSPKYLFRKEGQNVTLSCEQNLNHDAMYWYRQDPGQGLRLIYYSQIVNDFQKGDIAEGYSVSREKKESFPLTVTSAQKNPTAFYLCASSMATGGLVYGYTFGSGTRLTVV.